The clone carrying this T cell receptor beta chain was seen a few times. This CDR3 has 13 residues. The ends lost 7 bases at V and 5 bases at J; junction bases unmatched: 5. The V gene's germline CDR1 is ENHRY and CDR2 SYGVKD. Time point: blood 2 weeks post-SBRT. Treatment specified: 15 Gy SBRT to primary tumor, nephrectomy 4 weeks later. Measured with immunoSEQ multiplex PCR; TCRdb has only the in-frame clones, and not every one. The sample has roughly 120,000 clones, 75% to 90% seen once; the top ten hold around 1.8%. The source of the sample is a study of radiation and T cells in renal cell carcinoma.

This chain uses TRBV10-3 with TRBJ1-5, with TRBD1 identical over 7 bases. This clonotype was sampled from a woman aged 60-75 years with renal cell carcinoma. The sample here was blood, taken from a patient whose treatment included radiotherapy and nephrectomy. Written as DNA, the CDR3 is TGTGCCATCACGGGACAGCCCGATCAGCCCCAGCATTTT. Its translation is CAITGQPDQPQHF.